The clone carrying this T cell receptor (beta chain) was observed a few times. The antigen is not known. The same CDR3 can be traced to other DNA sequences in this sample. Germline CDR1 and CDR2: SGHDT and YYEEEE. V dropped 0 bases and J dropped 0 bases, with 4 bases sitting between them. The CDR3 runs 15 residues. Per the original methods: Filtering differed since immunoSEQ provided only junctions, with no quality scores. The method was immunoSEQ multiplex PCR; TCRdb's version includes in-frame clones alone and lacks a portion of them. The V and J calls and clone size come from that table; D and trimming were worked out from the DNA. Of fewer than 550,000 clones listed, approximately 79% are singletons. This record comes from a study of shared clonotypes between healthy human individuals. Study-wide findings and caveats: The study drew on few donors, limiting represented genetic and exposure-history diversity.

Donors, healthy HIV-negative adults, lacked recent acute infections or vaccinations. Approximately 90 million PBMCs went into genomic DNA for unsorted samples. This sequence joins TRBV5-6 and TRBJ2-6, with D uncertain. The source is a middle-aged woman in good health. Some clones in this sample may be carry-over from other donors' samples. Specimen: PBMCs. The CDR3 coding sequence is TGTGCCAGCAGCTTGGGGGTCTCTGGGGCCAACGTCCTGACTTTC. Translated, it gives CASSLGVSGANVLTF.